This TCR beta chain was observed in a study of early T cells in non-severe SARS-CoV-2 infection. The overall study: Sequencing used unsorted whole-blood bulk RNA, so chains lack pairing.

This clonotype is labeled medium-sized. TCRdb redid the calling of the 5' RACE reads with MiXCR, one entry per CDR3 protein. The sample lists approximately 46,000 distinct CDR3 sequences, 7.5% to 10% occurring once. This TCR came from an adult who was a healthcare worker with PCR-confirmed SARS-CoV-2 infection or an uninfected control (not recorded which). The sequenced sample was whole blood.

The CDR3 reads CSVSAGTGNEKLFF. The CDR3 region has the DNA TGCAGCGTATCAGCCGGGACAGGGAATGAAAAACTGTTTTTT. The chain carries TRBV29-1 and TRBJ1-4; 9 bases match TRBD1. CDR1 is SQVTM and CDR2 is ANQGSEA in the germline V gene. V gave up 6 bases and J gave up 5 bases; unmatched junction bases: 7. CDR3 length: 14 residues.